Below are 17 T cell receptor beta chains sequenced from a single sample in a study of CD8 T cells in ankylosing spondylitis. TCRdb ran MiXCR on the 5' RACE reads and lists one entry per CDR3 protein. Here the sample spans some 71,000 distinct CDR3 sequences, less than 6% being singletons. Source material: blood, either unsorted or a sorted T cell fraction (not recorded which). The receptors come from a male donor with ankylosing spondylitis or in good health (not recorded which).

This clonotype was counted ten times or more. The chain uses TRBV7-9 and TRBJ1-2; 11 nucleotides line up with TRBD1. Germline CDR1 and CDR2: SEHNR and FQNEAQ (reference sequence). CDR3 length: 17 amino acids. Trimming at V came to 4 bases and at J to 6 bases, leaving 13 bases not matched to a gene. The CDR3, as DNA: TGTGCCAGCAGCTCCCGGACAGGGGGCGCGATACGCAATGGCTACACCTTC. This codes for CASSSRTGGAIRNGYTF.

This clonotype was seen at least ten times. The DNA of the CDR3 is TGCAGCGTTGAGAAAGGGGGCTCTGGGGCCAACGTCCTGACTTTC. Its translation: CSVEKGGSGANVLTF. The rearrangement uses TRBV29-1 and TRBJ2-6, with a weak D call TRBD1 (6 bases). V was cut by 3 bases and J by 0 bases, with 9 bases left in between. CDR1 is SQVTM and CDR2 is ANQGSEA in the germline V gene. The CDR3 totals 15 residues.

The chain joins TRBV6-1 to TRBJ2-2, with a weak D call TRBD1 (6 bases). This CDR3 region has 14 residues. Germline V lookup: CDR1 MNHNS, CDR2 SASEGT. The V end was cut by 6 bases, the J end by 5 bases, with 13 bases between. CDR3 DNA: TGTGCCAGCAGGGCCGGGACAAATACCGGGGAGCTGTTTTTT. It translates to CASRAGTNTGELFF.

The CDR3 is CSVERGGGEQYF. CDR3 DNA sequence: TGCAGTGTTGAGCGGGGGGGCGGCGAGCAGTACTTC. The chain has TRBV20-1 and TRBJ2-7; TRBD2 agrees at 10 bases. Germline V gene data show CDR1 as DFQATT and CDR2 as SNEGSKA (reference sequence). This CDR3 has 12 residues. The V and J ends lost 7 bases and 6 bases, in that order; junction bases with no gene match: 6.

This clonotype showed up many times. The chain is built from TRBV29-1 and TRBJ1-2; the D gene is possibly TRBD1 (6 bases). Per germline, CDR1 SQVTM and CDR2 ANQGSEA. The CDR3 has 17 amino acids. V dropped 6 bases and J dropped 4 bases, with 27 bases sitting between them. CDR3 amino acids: CSVGGRDLGGSTYGYTF. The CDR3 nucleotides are TGCAGCGTGGGCGGCAGGGACCTAGGGGGATCAACCTATGGCTACACCTTC.

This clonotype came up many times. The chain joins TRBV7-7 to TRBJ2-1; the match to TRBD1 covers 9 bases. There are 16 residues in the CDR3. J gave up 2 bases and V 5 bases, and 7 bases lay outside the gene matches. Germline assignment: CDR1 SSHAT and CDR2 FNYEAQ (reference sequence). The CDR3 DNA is TGTGCCAGCAGCGCAAGGACAGGGGCGACCTACAATGAGCAGTTCTTC. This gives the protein CASSARTGATYNEQFF.

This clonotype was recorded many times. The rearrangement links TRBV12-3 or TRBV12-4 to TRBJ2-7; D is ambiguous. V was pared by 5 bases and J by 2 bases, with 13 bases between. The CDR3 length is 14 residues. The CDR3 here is CASSHTVLAYEQYF. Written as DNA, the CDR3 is TGTGCCAGCAGTCACACCGTACTGGCCTACGAGCAGTACTTC.

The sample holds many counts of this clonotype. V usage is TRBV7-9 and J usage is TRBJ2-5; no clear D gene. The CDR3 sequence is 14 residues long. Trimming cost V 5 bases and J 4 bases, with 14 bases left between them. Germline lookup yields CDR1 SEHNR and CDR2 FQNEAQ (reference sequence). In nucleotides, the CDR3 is TGTGCCAGCAGCCCCCTTGTTTCGGCAGAGACCCAGTACTTC. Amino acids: CASSPLVSAETQYF. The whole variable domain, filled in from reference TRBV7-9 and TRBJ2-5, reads DTGVSQNPRHKITKRGQNVTFRCDPISEHNRLYWYRQTLGQGPEFLTYFQNEAQLEKSRLLSDRFSAERPKGSFSTLEIQRTEQGDSAMYLCASSPLVSAETQYFGPGTRLLVL.

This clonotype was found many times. CDR3 loop: CSATPTSGYTDTQYF. CDR3 DNA sequence: TGCAGTGCTACCCCAACTAGCGGATACACAGATACGCAGTATTTT. This chain joins TRBV20-1 and TRBJ2-3; 8 bases map to TRBD2. Trimming took 4 bases from V and 2 from J; bases not matched to a gene: 8. The CDR3 length is 15 residues. Germline loops: CDR1 DFQATT, CDR2 SNEGSKA (reference sequence).

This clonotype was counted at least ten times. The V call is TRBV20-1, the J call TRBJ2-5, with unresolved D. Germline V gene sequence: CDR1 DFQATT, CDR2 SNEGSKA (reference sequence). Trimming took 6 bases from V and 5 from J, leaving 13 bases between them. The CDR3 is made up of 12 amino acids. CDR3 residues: CSAVIGGETQYF. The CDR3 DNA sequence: TGCAGTGCGGTAATAGGTGGGGAGACCCAGTACTTC.

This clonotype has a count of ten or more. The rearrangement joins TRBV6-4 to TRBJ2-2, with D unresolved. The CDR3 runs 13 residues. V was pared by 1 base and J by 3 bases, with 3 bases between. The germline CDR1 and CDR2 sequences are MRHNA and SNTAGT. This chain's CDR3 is CASSDWDTGELFF. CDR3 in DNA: TGTGCCAGCAGTGACTGGGACACCGGGGAGCTGTTTTTT.

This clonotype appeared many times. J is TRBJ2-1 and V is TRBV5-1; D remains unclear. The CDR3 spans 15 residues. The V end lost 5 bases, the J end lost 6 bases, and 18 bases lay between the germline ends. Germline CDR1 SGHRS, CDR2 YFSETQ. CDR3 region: CASSVSTGAGNEQFF. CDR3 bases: TGCGCCAGCAGTGTCTCGACGGGTGCCGGCAATGAGCAGTTCTTC. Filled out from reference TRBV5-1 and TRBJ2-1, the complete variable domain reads KAGVTQTPRYLIKTRGQQVTLSCSPISGHRSVSWYQQTPGQGLQFLFEYFSETQRNKGNFPGRFSGRQFSNSRSEMNVSTLELGDSALYLCASSVSTGAGNEQFFGPGTRLTVL.

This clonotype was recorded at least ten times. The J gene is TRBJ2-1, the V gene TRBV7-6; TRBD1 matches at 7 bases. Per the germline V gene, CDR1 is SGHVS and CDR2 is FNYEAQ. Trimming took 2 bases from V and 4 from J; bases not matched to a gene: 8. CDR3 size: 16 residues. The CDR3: CASSLPLQGRYNEQFF. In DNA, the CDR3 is TGTGCCAGCAGCTTACCCCTACAGGGGCGTTACAATGAGCAGTTCTTC.

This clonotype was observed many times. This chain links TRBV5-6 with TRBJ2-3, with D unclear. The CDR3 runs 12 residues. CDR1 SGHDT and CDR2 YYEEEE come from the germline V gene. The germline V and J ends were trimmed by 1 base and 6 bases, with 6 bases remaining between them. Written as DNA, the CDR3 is TGTGCCAGCAGCTTGATCGCGGATACGCAGTATTTT. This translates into CASSLIADTQYF.

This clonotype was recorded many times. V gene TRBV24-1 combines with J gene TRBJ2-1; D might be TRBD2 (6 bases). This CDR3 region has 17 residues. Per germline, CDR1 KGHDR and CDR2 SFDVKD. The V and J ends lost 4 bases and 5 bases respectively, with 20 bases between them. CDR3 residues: CATSDGSSRGSDNEQFF. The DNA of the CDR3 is TGTGCCACCAGTGACGGATCATCGCGGGGATCGGACAATGAGCAGTTCTTC.

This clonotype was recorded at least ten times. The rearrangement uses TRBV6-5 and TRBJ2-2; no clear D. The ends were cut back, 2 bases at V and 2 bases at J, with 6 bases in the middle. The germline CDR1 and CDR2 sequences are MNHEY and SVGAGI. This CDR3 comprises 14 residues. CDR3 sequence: CASSYRFNTGELFF. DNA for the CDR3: TGTGCCAGCAGTTACCGGTTTAACACCGGGGAGCTGTTTTTT.

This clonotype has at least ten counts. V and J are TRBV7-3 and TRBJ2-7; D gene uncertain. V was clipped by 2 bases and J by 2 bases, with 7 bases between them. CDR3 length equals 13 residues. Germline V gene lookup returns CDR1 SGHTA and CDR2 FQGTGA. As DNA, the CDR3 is TGTGCCAGCAGCTTATTTGGGGCCTACGAGCAGTACTTC. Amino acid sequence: CASSLFGAYEQYF.